A single sample is the source of the 21 T cell receptor beta chains below, sequenced in a study of control samples from healthy donors and cancer patients. Generated by immunoSEQ multiplex PCR, the TCRdb table keeps only in-frame clones and is missing some. The table records around 130,000 clones, nearly 90% of them present only once. Sequences were obtained from PBMCs. These TCRs come from a man aged 50 to 59 with head and neck cancer.

V usage is TRBV5-4 and J usage is TRBJ1-1, with D unclear. With 5 bases removed from V and 7 bases from J, the gap between germline ends came to 15 bases. The germline gives CDR1 SGHNT, CDR2 YYREEE (reference sequence). The CDR3 consists of 13 residues. The CDR3 sequence is CASRGYGSLEAFF. DNA of the CDR3: TGTGCCAGCAGAGGCTACGGATCCCTTGAAGCTTTCTTT.

The J gene is TRBJ2-7, the V gene TRBV18; the D gene is possibly TRBD1 (5 bases). CDR1 KGHSH and CDR2 LQKENI come from the germline V gene. V was shortened by 3 bases and J by 1 base, with 10 bases between the two germline ends. The CDR3 contains 14 residues. CDR3 residues: CASSPDGQSYEQYF. The CDR3 DNA follows: TGTGCCAGCTCACCGGACGGACAATCCTACGAGCAGTACTTC.

This clone was detected a few times. The chain employs TRBV19 and TRBJ2-7; D possibly corresponds to TRBD2 (5 bases). The length of the CDR3 is 16 residues. Germline V gene lookup returns CDR1 LNHDA and CDR2 SQIVND (reference sequence). V was cut by 0 bases and J by 3 bases, with 15 bases left in between. In DNA, the CDR3 is TGTGCCAGTAGTATAGACTTGGGCGGGCCTCGCTACGAGCAGTACTTC. Protein sequence: CASSIDLGGPRYEQYF.

This sequence joins TRBV3-1 (or the pseudogene TRBV3-2) and TRBJ1-2; weak D call: TRBD1 (5 bases). The germline V and J ends were trimmed by 2 bases and 1 base, with 8 bases remaining between them. Germline values: CDR1 LGHDT, CDR2 YNNKEL (reference sequence). The CDR3 loop spans 14 amino acids. The CDR3 spells CASSQRGGNYGYTF. The CDR3, as DNA: TGTGCCAGCAGCCAACGGGGGGGTAACTATGGCTACACCTTC.

The chain recombines TRBV6-5 with TRBJ2-1, with unresolved D. CDR1 and CDR2 from the germline V gene are MNHEY and SVGAGI. V was trimmed by 4 bases and J by 3 bases, leaving 7 bases between them. The CDR3 runs 13 residues. Here the CDR3 reads CASSSLLYNEQFF. CDR3 bases: TGTGCCAGCAGTTCTTTACTCTACAATGAGCAGTTCTTC.

V gene TRBV6-5 combines with J gene TRBJ1-6, with a weak D call TRBD1 (5 bases). The germline CDR1 and CDR2 sequences are MNHEY and SVGAGI. The V gene lost 8 bases and the J gene lost 7 bases, with 15 bases spanning the gap. CDR3 length: 14 amino acids. The CDR3: CASDKGRENSPLHF. CDR3 sequence (DNA): TGTGCCAGCGATAAGGGACGAGAAAATTCACCCCTCCACTTT.

V gene TRBV15 combines with J gene TRBJ1-3; D ambiguous. This CDR3 comprises 14 residues. V lost 1 base and J lost 4, with 8 bases in between. Per germline, CDR1 LNHNV and CDR2 YYDKDF (reference sequence). The CDR3 reads CATSRGPGGNTIYF. CDR3 in DNA: TGTGCCACCAGCAGAGGTCCCGGGGGAAACACCATATATTTT.

This rearrangement joins TRBV7-2 to TRBJ1-2; the D is unclear. The V and J ends lost 5 bases and 2 bases respectively, with 12 bases between them. The germline CDR1 and CDR2 sequences are SGHTA and FQGNSA. CDR3 length: 14 residues. As DNA, the CDR3 is TGTGCCAGCAGCGGGGAGGGAGGGAACTATGGCTACACCTTC. Protein sequence: CASSGEGGNYGYTF.

The chain combines TRBV7-9 with TRBJ1-2; perhaps TRBD1 as D (5 bases). In germline, CDR1 is SEHNR, CDR2 FQNEAQ (reference sequence). The CDR3 has 18 residues. The V end was cut by 1 base, the J end by 2 bases, with 20 bases between. The CDR3 here is CASSLDSGASPRNYGYTF. DNA for the CDR3: TGTGCCAGCAGCTTAGATTCTGGGGCGAGCCCGAGAAACTATGGCTACACCTTC.

V usage is TRBV27 and J usage is TRBJ2-7, with D uncertain. CDR1 is MNHEY and CDR2 is SMNVEV in the germline V gene (reference sequence). V shed 6 bases and J shed 2 bases, with 11 bases lying between them. The CDR3 runs to 13 residues. This CDR3 is CASRPTPAYEQYF. CDR3 nucleotides: TGTGCCAGCAGACCGACTCCGGCCTACGAGCAGTACTTC.

The chain combines TRBV20-1 with TRBJ1-2; D perhaps matches TRBD1 (6 bases). From germline, CDR1 is DFQATT and CDR2 SNEGSKA (reference sequence). The CDR3 extends over 11 amino acids. V shed 6 bases and J shed 5 bases, with 10 bases lying between them. The CDR3 coding sequence is TGCAGTGCGACCGGACAGTATGGCTACACCTTC. It translates to CSATGQYGYTF.

The J gene is TRBJ1-2, the V gene TRBV4-1; TRBD1 might be the D (5 bases). This CDR3 contains 13 residues. CDR1 MGHRA and CDR2 YSYEKL come from the germline V gene. Trimming took 3 bases from V and 13 from J, leaving 18 bases between them. CDR3 in amino acids: CASSQEKGWGVTF. DNA of the CDR3: TGCGCCAGCAGCCAGGAAAAGGGGTGGGGGGTCACCTTC.

The V call is TRBV28, the J call TRBJ2-7; 7 positions agree with TRBD1. Germline V lookup: CDR1 MDHEN, CDR2 SYDVKM. V gave up 4 bases and J gave up 7 bases; unmatched junction bases: 16. This CDR3 comprises 16 residues. CDR3 sequence reads: CASSSPPRQGREEQYF. DNA of the CDR3: TGTGCCAGCAGTTCTCCCCCTCGACAGGGCCGGGAAGAGCAGTACTTC.

The chain couples TRBV3-1 (or the pseudogene TRBV3-2) to TRBJ2-3, with TRBD1 as a possible D gene (6 bases). The CDR3 is 15 residues long. The germline V gene has CDR1 LGHDT and CDR2 YNNKEL (reference sequence). Trimming took off 5 bases at V and 4 bases at J, with 16 bases between the two ends. CDR3 residues: CASSEQGVLADTQYF. CDR3 coding DNA: TGTGCCAGCAGCGAACAGGGTGTACTTGCAGATACGCAGTATTTT.

The chain links TRBV9 to TRBJ2-5; the match to TRBD2 covers 8 bases. CDR3 size: 17 residues. Germline-derived CDR1 and CDR2 are SGDLS and YYNGEE. V lost 4 bases to trimming and J lost 3 bases; unmatched junction nucleotides: 14. CDR3 in amino acids: CASSYPEERGSEETQYF. The CDR3 DNA reads as TGTGCCAGCAGCTACCCCGAGGAGCGGGGGTCGGAAGAGACCCAGTACTTC.

This clone was recorded once. The chain recombines TRBV30 with TRBJ2-3, with D tentatively TRBD1 (5 bases). Germline assignment: CDR1 GTSNPN and CDR2 SVGIG (reference sequence). Trimming took off 0 bases at V and 6 bases at J, with 7 bases between the two ends. CDR3 length: 12 amino acids. CDR3 DNA: TGTGCCTGGAGTGTTCAGGGCGATACGCAGTATTTT. As protein: CAWSVQGDTQYF.

The CDR3 spells CASGPGTEAFF. DNA of the CDR3: TGTGCCAGCGGGCCTGGAACTGAAGCTTTCTTT. This chain connects TRBV11-2 to TRBJ1-1, with unresolved D. Germline lookup yields CDR1 SGHAT and CDR2 FQNNGV. The CDR3 is 11 residues long. V was trimmed by 8 bases and J by 5 bases, leaving 9 bases between them.

The CDR3 DNA reads TGTGCCAGCAGCTCTCAGCCCGGGCTAGCGGGGGGTAACACCGGGGAGCTGTTTTTT. The encoded protein is CASSSQPGLAGGNTGELFF. This chain links TRBV7-9 with TRBJ2-2; 11 positions match TRBD2. V shed 4 bases and J 2 bases; nucleotides not matched to a gene: 12. CDR1 is SEHNR, CDR2 FQNEAQ, per germline (reference sequence). There are 19 residues in the CDR3.

The gene calls are TRBV30 and TRBJ2-1, with 9 bases lining up with TRBD2. CDR1 is GTSNPN, CDR2 SVGIG, per germline (reference sequence). CDR3 length equals 14 residues. The V and J ends lost 3 bases and 7 bases, in that order; junction bases with no gene match: 7. This CDR3 reads CAWSEPGLANEQFF. CDR3 in DNA: TGTGCCTGGAGCGAACCAGGACTAGCGAATGAGCAGTTCTTC.

The rearrangement uses TRBV6-4 and TRBJ1-1; D call uncertain. Trimming shortened V by 5 bases and J by 1 base, and 8 bases separated the two germline ends. Germline V CDR1 and CDR2: MRHNA, SNTAGT. The CDR3 loop spans 13 amino acids. The DNA for the CDR3 is TGTGCCAGCAGTCGGGCTCCGAACACTGAAGCTTTCTTT. Translation gives CASSRAPNTEAFF.

J is TRBJ2-5 and V is TRBV4-2; TRBD2 is a possible D gene (5 bases). Between the trimmed V and J ends, which lost 1 base and 5 bases, there was a span of 14 bases. In germline, CDR1 is LGHNA, CDR2 YNFKEQ. The CDR3 has 15 residues. Written as DNA, the CDR3 is TGTGCCAGCAGCCAAGGATCCCCGGGAAGGGAGACCCAGTACTTC. Translating it yields CASSQGSPGRETQYF.